The rows below give T cell receptor beta chains drawn from one sample of a study of CD8 T cells in Susac syndrome. One entry per CDR3 protein results from TCRdb running MiXCR on the immunoSEQ multiplex PCR reads. Counted here are more than 200,000 distinct CDR3 sequences, 85% to 95% occurring once; the ten biggest clones make up about 0.14%. Sequencing input: CD4+ T cells from PBMCs. The receptors were sampled from a human donor with Susac syndrome. Each CDR3 is given without its conserved first and last residue.

v_call	j_call	cdr3_aa
TRBV20-1	TRBJ2-2	SASAPAPTSSTGERF
TRBV29-1	TRBJ2-3	SVTNTDTQY
TRBV4-3	TRBJ2-2	ASSQEGPGGRTGELF
TRBV24-1	TRBJ1-2	ATSDSRTGVASYT
TRBV30	TRBJ2-1	AWDKGSPNEQF
TRBV20-1	TRBJ2-7	SARQGATSYEQY
TRBV5-1	TRBJ2-5	ASNQDVEETQY
TRBV9	TRBJ2-7	ASSPRQDRVNEQY
TRBV5-6	TRBJ2-3	ASSLMGQGVGDTQY
TRBV4-2	TRBJ2-3	ASSQGGGEADTQY
TRBV5-8	TRBJ1-6	ASSTESPLH
TRBV28	TRBJ2-5	ASSLVAAGTPLQETQY
TRBV20-1	TRBJ1-6	SAPGQSNSPLH
TRBV9	TRBJ2-7	ASSKYSTRSTGGYRSEQY
TRBV12-3/TRBV12-4	TRBJ1-2	ASREWRANGYT
TRBV7-2	TRBJ2-3	ASSPGTITDTQY
TRBV18	TRBJ2-7	ASSLGQGDYEQY
TRBV28	TRBJ2-3	ASSGGDRVSFTDTQY
TRBV7-2	TRBJ1-1	ASSLPSNTEAF
TRBV29-1	TRBJ1-2	SVGGENYGYT
TRBV12-3/TRBV12-4	TRBJ1-5	ASSRQGVQPQH
TRBV7-2	TRBJ2-5	ASSLTMTGQETQY
TRBV29-1	TRBJ1-1	SGGRDTSEAF
TRBV20-1	TRBJ1-1	SAPGAGEGSEAF
TRBV25-1	TRBJ1-6	ASVGTGENSPLH
TRBV30	TRBJ1-4	ALPKGGNREKLF
TRBV30	TRBJ1-2	AWSTGAGYGYT
TRBV12-3/TRBV12-4	TRBJ2-7	ASSLNSGVNEQY
TRBV7-9	TRBJ2-3	ASNPSQGAADTQY
TRBV29-1	TRBJ2-3	SVGQVDTQY
TRBV6-5	TRBJ1-6	ASREGAQNSPLH
TRBV6-5	TRBJ1-3	ASSVTGNAGNTIY
TRBV20-1	TRBJ1-5	SARASSYGQNNQPQH
TRBV20-1	TRBJ2-5	SAGTSGGALETQY
TRBV6-2/TRBV6-3	TRBJ1-5	ASSSPAVSNQPQH
TRBV28	TRBJ2-1	ASSPTRAQF
TRBV30	TRBJ1-2	AWRFPETPGYT
TRBV19	TRBJ1-2	ASSGTATSYGYT
TRBV7-9	TRBJ2-1	AGSSGGADEQF
TRBV20-1	TRBJ1-5	SARAGNNQPQH
TRBV18	TRBJ1-2	ASSPAGRGYGYT
TRBV3-1	TRBJ2-1	ASSRRDRYNEQF
TRBV18	TRBJ1-1	ASSPGQSGEAF
TRBV7-2	TRBJ2-5	ASSLQRGEETQY
TRBV6-2/TRBV6-3	TRBJ2-7	ASSYPTRSYEQY
TRBV11-2	TRBJ2-5	ASSPIRDPQRGTQY
TRBV6-2/TRBV6-3	TRBJ1-1	ASRFGRVRSEAF
TRBV29-1	TRBJ2-7	SAGTVSYEQY
TRBV2	TRBJ1-1	ASSQQGNTEAF
TRBV7-9	TRBJ2-6	ASQGGANVLT
TRBV30	TRBJ2-5	AWSAGQETQY
TRBV27	TRBJ2-7	ASSYFGSYEQY
TRBV5-1	TRBJ1-1	ASSPEQGAEAF
TRBV15	TRBJ2-3	ATSNSAQDTQY
TRBV7-3	TRBJ2-5	ASSHGHQETQY
TRBV5-4	TRBJ2-2	ASSNMGQGGNTGELF
TRBV29-1	TRBJ2-5	SVAGGQETQY
TRBV4-3	TRBJ1-1	ASSQDLAVSEAF
TRBV9	TRBJ1-5	ASSVDSRNQPQH
TRBV4-1	TRBJ2-6	ASSQAYQGATSGANVLT